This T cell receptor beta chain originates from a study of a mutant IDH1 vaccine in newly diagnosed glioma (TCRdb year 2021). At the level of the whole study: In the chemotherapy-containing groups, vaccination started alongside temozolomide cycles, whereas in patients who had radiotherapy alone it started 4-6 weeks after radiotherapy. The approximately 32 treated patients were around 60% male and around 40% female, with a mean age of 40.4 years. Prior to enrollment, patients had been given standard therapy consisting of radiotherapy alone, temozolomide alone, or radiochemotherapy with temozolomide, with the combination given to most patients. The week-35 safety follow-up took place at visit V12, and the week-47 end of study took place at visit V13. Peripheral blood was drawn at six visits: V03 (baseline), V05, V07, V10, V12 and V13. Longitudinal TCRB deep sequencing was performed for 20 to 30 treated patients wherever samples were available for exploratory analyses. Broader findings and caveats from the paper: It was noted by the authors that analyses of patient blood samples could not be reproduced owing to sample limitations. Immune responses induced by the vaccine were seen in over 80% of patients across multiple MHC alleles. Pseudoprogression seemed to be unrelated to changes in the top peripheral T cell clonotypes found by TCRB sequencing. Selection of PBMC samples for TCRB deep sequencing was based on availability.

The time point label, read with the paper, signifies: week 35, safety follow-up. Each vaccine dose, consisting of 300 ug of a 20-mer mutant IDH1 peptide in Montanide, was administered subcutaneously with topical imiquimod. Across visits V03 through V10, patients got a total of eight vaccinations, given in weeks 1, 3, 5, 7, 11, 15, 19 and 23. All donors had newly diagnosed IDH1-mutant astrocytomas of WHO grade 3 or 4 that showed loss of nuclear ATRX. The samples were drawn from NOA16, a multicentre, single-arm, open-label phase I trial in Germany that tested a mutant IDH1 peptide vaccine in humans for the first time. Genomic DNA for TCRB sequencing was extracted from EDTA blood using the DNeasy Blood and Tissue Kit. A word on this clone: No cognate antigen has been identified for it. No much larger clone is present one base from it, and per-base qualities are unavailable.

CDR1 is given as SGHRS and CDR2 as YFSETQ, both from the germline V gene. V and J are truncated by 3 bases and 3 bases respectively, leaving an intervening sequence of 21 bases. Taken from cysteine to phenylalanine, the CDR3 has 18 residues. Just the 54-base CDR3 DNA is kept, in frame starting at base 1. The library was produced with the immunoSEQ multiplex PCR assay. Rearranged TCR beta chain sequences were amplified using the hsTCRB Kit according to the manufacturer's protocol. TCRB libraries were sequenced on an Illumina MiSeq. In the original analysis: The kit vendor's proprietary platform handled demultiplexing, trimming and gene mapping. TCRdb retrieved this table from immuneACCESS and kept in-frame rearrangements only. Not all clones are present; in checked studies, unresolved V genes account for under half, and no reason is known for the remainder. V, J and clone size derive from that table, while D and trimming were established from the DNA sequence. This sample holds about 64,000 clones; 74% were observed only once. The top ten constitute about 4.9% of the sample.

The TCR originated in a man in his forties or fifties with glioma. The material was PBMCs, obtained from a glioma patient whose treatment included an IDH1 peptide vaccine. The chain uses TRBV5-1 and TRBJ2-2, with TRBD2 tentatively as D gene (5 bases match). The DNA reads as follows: TGCGCCAGCAGCTCCTATATTGGGGAGCTTGGTGACACCGGGGAGCTGTTTTTT. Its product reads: CASSSYIGELGDTGELFF.